Given below is one T cell receptor (beta chain) in context. Its specificity is unknown. Trimming at V came to 6 bases and at J to 6 bases, leaving 3 bases not matched to a gene. CDR3 size: 13 residues. CDR1 and CDR2 (germline): KGHDR, SFDVKD. The source of the sample is a study of CD4 T cells in relation to SARS-CoV-2 and coronaviruses. Study at large: Negative control cultures got HIV-1 Nef peptides or no peptide.

Sequencing used immunoSEQ multiplex PCR; TCRdb keeps in-frame clones, though not all of them. The sample yields around 25,000 clones, just over 75% seen once. Before the COVID-19 pandemic, during about 2010-2018, CD4+ T cells were taken from unexposed donors. Isolation of CD4+ T cells took place after about 9 days in culture. PBMCs were plated at a few million per well in IL-2-containing medium. Sequenced sample: CD4+ T cells from PBMCs, cultured in vitro. This clonotype was obtained from a human donor in good health. This chain uses TRBV24-1 with TRBJ1-5; 8 nucleotides match TRBD1. As DNA, the CDR3 is TGTGCCACCAGTACAGGGGGTTCTCAGCCCCAGCATTTT. Its translation is CATSTGGSQPQHF.